Described below is a single TCR beta chain sequence and its context. Antigen unknown. The data were obtained in a study of cytomegalovirus exposure and HLA in healthy donors. Study-level results: Rarity held for most TCR sequences, but there were some public TCRs that occurred in many donors. In a later analysis, HLA-C alleles had the fewest associated TCRs, DRB1 alleles the most.

Primers for the PCR totalled 60 Vbeta and 13 Jbeta. Repertoires were generated with immunoSEQ multiplex PCR, while TCRdb's copy carries only in-frame clones and drops some. The sample has about 160,000 clones; 80% to 85% are singletons. Participants comprised healthy donors of bone marrow. The TCR comes from a man aged 25 to 40 in good health and CMV-seronegative. Sequencing input: PBMCs.

CDR3 bases: TGCGCCAGCAGCTTGTCGGCTAGCGAGTACAATGAGCAGTTCTTC. This translates into CASSLSASEYNEQFF. The genes are TRBV5-1 and TRBJ2-1, with a possible D match to TRBD2 (6 bases). CDR3 size: 15 residues. In germline, CDR1 is SGHRS, CDR2 YFSETQ. V lost 1 base and J lost 4, with 12 bases in between.